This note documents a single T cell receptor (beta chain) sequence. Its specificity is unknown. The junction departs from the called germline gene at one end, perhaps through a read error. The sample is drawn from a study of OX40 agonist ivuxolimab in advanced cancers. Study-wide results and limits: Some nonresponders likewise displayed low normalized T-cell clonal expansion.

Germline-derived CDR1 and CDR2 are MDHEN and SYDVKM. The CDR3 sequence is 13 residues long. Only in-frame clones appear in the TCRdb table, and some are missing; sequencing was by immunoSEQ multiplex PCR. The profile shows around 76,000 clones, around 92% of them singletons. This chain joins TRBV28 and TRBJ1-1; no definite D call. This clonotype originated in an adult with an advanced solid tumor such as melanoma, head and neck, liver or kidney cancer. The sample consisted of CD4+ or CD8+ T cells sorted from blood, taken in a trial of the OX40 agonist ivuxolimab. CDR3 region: CASSLYVNIEAFF. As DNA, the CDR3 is TGTGCCAGCAGTTTATACGTGAACATTGAAGCTTTCTTT.